Sequencing of this T cell receptor (beta chain) was carried out in a study of naive and memory T cell subsets. Trimming took off 0 bases at V and 7 bases at J, with 16 bases between the two ends. Looked up from germline, CDR1 is MGHRA and CDR2 is YSYEKL. CDR3 length equals 16 residues. CD4+ T cell IFNgamma after overnight CMV lysate exposure gave donor CMV status. Cells stained for CD3, CD4, CD8, CD45RA, CD27 and viability were sorted into four CD45RA/CD27 subsets. The beta constant-region primer was an equimolar mix of two oligonucleotides covering TRBC1 and TRBC2. An oligonucleotide with the SP2 primer and a 12-nucleotide UMI was ligated to the cDNA 3' end. One entry per CDR3 protein, called by TCRdb with MiXCR from the UMI-ligation and nested PCR reads. Of roughly 21,000 distinct CDR3 sequences in the sample, approximately 11% were seen once.

This receptor was obtained from a human donor in good health. The chain is built from TRBV4-1 and TRBJ1-5; D is unresolved. Sequenced sample: central memory CD8+ T cells from blood. CDR3 residues: CASSQDKPITVQPQHF. Written as DNA, the CDR3 is TGCGCCAGCAGCCAAGATAAGCCAATTACCGTCCAGCCCCAGCATTTT.